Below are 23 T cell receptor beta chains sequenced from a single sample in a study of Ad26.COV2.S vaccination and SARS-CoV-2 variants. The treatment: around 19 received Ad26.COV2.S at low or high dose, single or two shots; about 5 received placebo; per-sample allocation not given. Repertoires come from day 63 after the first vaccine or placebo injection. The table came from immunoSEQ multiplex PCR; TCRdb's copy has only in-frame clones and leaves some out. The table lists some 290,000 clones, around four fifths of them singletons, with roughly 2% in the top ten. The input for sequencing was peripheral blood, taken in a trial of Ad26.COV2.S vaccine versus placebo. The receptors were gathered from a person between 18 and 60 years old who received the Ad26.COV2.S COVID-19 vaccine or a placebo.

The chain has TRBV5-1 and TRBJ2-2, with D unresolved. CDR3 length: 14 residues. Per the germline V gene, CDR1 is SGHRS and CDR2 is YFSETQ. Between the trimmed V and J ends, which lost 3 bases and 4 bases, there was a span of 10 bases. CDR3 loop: CASSSQTPTGELFF. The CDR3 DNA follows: TGCGCCAGCAGCTCCCAGACCCCCACCGGGGAGCTGTTTTTT.

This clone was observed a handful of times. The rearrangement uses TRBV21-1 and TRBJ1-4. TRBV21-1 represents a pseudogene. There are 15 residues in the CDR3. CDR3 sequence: CASSKDEDGCEKLFF. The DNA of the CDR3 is TGTGCCAGCAGCAAAGACGAGGACGGGTGTGAAAAACTGTTTTTT.

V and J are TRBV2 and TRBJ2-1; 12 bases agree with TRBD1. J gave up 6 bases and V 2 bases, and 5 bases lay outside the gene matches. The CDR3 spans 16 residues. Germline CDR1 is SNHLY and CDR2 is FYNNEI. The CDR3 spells CASSERDRGLGNEQFF. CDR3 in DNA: TGTGCCAGCAGTGAAAGGGACAGGGGGCTTGGCAATGAGCAGTTCTTC.

The CDR3 is CASSAGLAVYEQYF. DNA of the CDR3: TGTGCCAGTAGCGCGGGACTAGCGGTTTACGAGCAGTACTTC. V and J are TRBV19 and TRBJ2-7, with TRBD2 matching 11 bases. The V gene's germline CDR1 is LNHDA and CDR2 SQIVND (reference sequence). V shed 6 bases and J 4 bases; nucleotides not matched to a gene: 5. There are 14 residues in the CDR3. The full variable domain, in which reference TRBV19 and TRBJ2-7 provide the parts outside the CDR3, is DGGITQSPKYLFRKEGQNVTLSCEQNLNHDAMYWYRQDPGQGLRLIYYSQIVNDFQKGDIAEGYSVSREKKESFPLTVTSAQKNPTAFYLCASSAGLAVYEQYFGPGTRLTVT.

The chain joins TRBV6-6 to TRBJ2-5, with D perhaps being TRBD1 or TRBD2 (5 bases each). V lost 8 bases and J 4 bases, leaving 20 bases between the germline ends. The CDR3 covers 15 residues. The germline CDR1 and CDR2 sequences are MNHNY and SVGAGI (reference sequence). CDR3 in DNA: TGTGCCAGCGCGTACGGGGCGAGTAATCGAGAGACCCAGTACTTC. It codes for CASAYGASNRETQYF.

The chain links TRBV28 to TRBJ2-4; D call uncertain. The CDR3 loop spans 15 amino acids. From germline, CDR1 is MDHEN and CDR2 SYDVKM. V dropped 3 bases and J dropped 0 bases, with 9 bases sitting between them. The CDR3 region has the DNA TGTGCCAGCAGTTTGGGCTCTACAGCCAAAAACATTCAGTACTTC. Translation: CASSLGSTAKNIQYF.

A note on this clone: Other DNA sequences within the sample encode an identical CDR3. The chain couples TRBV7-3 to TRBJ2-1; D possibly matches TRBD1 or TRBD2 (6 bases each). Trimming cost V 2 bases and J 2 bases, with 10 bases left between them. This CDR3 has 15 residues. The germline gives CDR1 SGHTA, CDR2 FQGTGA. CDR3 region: CASSLFGGAYNEQFF. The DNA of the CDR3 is TGTGCCAGCAGCTTATTCGGGGGCGCCTACAATGAGCAGTTCTTC.

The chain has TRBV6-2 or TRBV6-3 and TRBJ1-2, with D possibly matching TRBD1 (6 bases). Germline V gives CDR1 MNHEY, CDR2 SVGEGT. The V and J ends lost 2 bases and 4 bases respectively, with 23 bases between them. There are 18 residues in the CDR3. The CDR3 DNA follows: TGTGCCAGCAGTTACGAGGTTGCCCAGGGGTTGTTTCCCTATGGCTACACCTTC. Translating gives CASSYEVAQGLFPYGYTF.

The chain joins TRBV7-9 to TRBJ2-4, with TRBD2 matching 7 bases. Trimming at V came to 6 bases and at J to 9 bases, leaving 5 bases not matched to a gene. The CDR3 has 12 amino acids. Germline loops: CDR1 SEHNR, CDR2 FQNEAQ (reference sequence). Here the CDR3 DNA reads TGTGCCAGCAGTTCTCCTAGCGGCATTCAGTACTTC. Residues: CASSSPSGIQYF.

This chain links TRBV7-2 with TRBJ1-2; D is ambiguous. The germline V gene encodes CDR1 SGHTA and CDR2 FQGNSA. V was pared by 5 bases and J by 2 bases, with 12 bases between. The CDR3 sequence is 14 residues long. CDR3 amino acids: CASSNSAGNYGYTF. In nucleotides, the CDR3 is TGTGCCAGCAGCAACTCGGCGGGAAACTATGGCTACACCTTC.

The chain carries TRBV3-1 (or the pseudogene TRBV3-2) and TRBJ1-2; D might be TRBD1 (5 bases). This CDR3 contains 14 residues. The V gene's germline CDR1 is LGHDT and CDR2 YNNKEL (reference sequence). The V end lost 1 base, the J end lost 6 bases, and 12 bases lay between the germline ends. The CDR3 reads CASSQVDRIDGYTF. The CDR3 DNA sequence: TGTGCCAGCAGCCAAGTCGACAGAATCGATGGCTACACCTTC.

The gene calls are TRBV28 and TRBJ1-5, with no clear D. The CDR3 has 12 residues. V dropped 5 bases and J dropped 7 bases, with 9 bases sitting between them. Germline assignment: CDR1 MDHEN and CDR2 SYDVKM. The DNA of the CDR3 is TGTGCCAGCAGTACCAGTGGGCAGCCCCAGCATTTT. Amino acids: CASSTSGQPQHF.

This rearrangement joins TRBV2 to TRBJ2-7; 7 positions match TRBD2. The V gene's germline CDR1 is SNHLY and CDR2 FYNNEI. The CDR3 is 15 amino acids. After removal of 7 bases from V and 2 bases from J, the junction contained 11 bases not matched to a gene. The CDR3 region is CASTDPWGGTYEQYF. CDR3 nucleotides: TGTGCCAGCACCGACCCGTGGGGGGGAACCTACGAGCAGTACTTC.

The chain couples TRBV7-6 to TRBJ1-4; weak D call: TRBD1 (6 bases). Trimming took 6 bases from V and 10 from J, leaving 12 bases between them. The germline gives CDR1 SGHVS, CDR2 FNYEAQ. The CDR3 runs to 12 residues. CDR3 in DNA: TGTGCCAGCAGTACAGAGGGGGTAAAACTGTTTTTT. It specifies CASSTEGVKLFF.

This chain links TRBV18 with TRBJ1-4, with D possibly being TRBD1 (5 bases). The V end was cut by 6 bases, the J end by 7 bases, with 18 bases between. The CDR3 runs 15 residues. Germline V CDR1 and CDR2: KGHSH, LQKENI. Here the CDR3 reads CASSRTAGRGEKLFF. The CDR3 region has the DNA TGTGCCAGCTCCCGGACGGCAGGGAGGGGTGAAAAACTGTTTTTT.

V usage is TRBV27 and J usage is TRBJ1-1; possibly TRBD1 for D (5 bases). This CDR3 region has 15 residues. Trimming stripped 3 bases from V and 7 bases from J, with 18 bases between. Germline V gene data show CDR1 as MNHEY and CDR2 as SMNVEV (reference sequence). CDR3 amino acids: CASSFRGVNFGEAFF. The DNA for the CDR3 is TGTGCCAGCAGTTTCCGGGGGGTCAACTTTGGTGAAGCTTTCTTT.

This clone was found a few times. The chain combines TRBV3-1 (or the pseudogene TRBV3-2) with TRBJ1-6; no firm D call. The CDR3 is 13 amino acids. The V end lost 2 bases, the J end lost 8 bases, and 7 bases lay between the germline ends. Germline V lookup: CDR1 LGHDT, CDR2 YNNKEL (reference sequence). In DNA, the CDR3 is TGTGCCAGCAGCCAACAGGTCCATTCACCCCTCCACTTT. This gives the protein CASSQQVHSPLHF.

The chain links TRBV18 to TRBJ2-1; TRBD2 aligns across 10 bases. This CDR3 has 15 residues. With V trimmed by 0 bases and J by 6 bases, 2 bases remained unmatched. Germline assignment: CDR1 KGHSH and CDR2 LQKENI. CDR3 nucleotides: TGTGCCAGCTCACCACCAGCGGGAGGGGTCAATGAGCAGTTCTTC. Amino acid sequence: CASSPPAGGVNEQFF.

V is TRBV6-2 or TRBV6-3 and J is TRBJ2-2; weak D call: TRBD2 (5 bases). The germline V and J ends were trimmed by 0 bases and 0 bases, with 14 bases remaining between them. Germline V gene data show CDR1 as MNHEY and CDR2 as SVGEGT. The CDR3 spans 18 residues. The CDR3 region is CASSYSGAGRANTGELFF. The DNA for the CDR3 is TGTGCCAGCAGTTACTCAGGTGCGGGCCGAGCGAACACCGGGGAGCTGTTTTTT.

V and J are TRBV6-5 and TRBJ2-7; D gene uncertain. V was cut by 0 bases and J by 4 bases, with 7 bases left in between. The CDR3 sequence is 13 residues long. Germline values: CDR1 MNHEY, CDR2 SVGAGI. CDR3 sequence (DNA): TGTGCCAGCAGTTACTCGAGACTTTACGAGCAGTACTTC. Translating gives CASSYSRLYEQYF.

Here the CDR3 DNA reads TGTGCCAGCAGTTTTTCCGGGACCACCCACACCGGGGAGCTGTTTTTT. It yields the protein CASSFSGTTHTGELFF. The chain employs TRBV27 and TRBJ2-2; D assignment may be TRBD1 or TRBD2 (5 bases each). V gave up 3 bases and J gave up 3 bases, with 14 bases separating them. There are 16 residues in the CDR3. Germline V gene sequence: CDR1 MNHEY, CDR2 SMNVEV (reference sequence).

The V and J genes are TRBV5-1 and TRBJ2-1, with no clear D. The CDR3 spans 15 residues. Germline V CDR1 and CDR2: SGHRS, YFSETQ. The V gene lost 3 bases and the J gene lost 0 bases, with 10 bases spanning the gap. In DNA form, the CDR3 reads TGCGCCAGCAGCTCACTCGCAGCCTCCTACAATGAGCAGTTCTTC. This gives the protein CASSSLAASYNEQFF. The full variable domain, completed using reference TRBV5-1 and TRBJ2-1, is KAGVTQTPRYLIKTRGQQVTLSCSPISGHRSVSWYQQTPGQGLQFLFEYFSETQRNKGNFPGRFSGRQFSNSRSEMNVSTLELGDSALYLCASSSLAASYNEQFFGPGTRLTVL.

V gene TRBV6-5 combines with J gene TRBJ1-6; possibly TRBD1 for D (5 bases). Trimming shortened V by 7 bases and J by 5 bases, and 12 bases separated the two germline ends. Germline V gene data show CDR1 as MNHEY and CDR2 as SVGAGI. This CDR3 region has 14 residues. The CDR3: CASTEGRDNSPLHF. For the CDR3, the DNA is TGTGCCAGCACCGAGGGACGGGATAATTCACCCCTCCACTTT.